This T cell receptor (beta chain) was obtained from a study of blood T cell repertoires in COVID-19. Study information: Both acute and convalescent COVID-19 samples were obtained from the United States, Italy and Spain. Sources were T cells, B-cell-depleted T cells, or PBMCs; the material itself was cDNA or gDNA.

Germline CDR1 and CDR2: GTSNPN and SVGIG (reference sequence). With 3 bases removed from V and 8 bases from J, the gap between germline ends came to 16 bases. The CDR3 totals 14 residues. In the original analysis: Quantification of nucleated cells was approximated via reference gene primer amplification. Assay: immunoSEQ multiplex PCR; the TCRdb copy retains only in-frame clones and omits some. The DNA was the basis for D and trimming; V, J and clone size are from that table. The top ten hold approximately 2% of the sample, which has around 300,000 clones, about nine tenths seen once. The sample consisted of peripheral blood. The chain carries TRBV30 and TRBJ1-4; perhaps TRBD1 as D (6 bases). This receptor was taken from a man between 50 and 59 years old with acute or convalescent COVID-19. The CDR3 reads CAWRLSKRGEKLFF. The CDR3 DNA reads as TGTGCCTGGAGGTTATCTAAGAGGGGGGAAAAACTGTTTTTT.